This T cell receptor (beta chain) was recovered during a study of blood T cell repertoires in COVID-19. The method was immunoSEQ multiplex PCR; TCRdb's version includes in-frame clones alone and lacks a portion of them. The data hold 250,000 or so clones, with about 80% observed a single time. The CDR3 is made up of 16 amino acids. The trim removed 3 bases at V and 6 bases at J, leaving 12 bases unmatched. Germline V CDR1 and CDR2: LGHNA, YSLEER. The TCR was taken from a man in his sixties who had recovered from COVID-19. This chain joins TRBV4-3 and TRBJ2-3; 7 nucleotides agree with TRBD1. The specimen was PBMCs or T cells enriched from blood (not recorded which). The CDR3 loop is CASSQRQGAKRDTQYF. DNA for the CDR3: TGCGCCAGCAGCCAGAGACAGGGCGCTAAAAGGGATACGCAGTATTTT.